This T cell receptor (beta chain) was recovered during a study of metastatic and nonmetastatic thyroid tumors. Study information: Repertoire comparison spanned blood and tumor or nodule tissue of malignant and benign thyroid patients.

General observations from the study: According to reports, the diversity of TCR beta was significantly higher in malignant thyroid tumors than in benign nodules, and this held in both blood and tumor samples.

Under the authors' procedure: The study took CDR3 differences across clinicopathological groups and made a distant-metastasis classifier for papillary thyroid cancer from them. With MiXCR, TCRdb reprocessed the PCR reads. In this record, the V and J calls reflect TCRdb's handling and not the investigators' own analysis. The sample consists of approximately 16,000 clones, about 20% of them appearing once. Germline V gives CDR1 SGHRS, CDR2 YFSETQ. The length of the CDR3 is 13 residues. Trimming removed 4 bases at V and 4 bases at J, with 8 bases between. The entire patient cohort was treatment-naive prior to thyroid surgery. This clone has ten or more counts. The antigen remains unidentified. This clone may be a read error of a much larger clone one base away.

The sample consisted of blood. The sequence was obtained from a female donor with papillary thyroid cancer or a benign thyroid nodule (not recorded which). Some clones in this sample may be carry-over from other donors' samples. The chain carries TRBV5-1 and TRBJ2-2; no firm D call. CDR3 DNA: TGCGCCAGCAGCATGAAGAGCACCGGGGAGCTGTTTTTT. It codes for CASSMKSTGELFF.